This T cell receptor beta chain was sequenced for a study of molecular identifiers for immune sequencing clone quantification. Each library that profiled naive CD8 cells came from 20,000 to 1,000,000 sorted cells with 10%, 30% or 50% RNA. TCRdb redid the calling of the PCR reads with MiXCR, one entry per CDR3 protein. The profile shows over 85,000 distinct CDR3 sequences, 21% of them singletons. This clonotype was seen many times. The sample taken for sequencing was naive CD8+ T cells from blood, with Jurkat cell RNA spiked in. Subset indicated: FACS-sorted CD8+CD4-CCR7+CD45RA+ naive T cells. The clonotype originates from a human donor in good health. Some libraries in this study had Jurkat cell RNA spiked in.

Here the CDR3 DNA reads TGCGCCAGCAGCCAAGATGCTATCTCTGGGGCCAACGTCCTGACTTTC. It specifies CASSQDAISGANVLTF. The rearrangement uses TRBV4-3 and TRBJ2-6, with D uncertain. The CDR3 contains 16 residues. Between the trimmed V and J ends, which lost 0 bases and 0 bases, there was a span of 6 bases. CDR1 is LGHNA and CDR2 is YSLEER in the germline V gene.